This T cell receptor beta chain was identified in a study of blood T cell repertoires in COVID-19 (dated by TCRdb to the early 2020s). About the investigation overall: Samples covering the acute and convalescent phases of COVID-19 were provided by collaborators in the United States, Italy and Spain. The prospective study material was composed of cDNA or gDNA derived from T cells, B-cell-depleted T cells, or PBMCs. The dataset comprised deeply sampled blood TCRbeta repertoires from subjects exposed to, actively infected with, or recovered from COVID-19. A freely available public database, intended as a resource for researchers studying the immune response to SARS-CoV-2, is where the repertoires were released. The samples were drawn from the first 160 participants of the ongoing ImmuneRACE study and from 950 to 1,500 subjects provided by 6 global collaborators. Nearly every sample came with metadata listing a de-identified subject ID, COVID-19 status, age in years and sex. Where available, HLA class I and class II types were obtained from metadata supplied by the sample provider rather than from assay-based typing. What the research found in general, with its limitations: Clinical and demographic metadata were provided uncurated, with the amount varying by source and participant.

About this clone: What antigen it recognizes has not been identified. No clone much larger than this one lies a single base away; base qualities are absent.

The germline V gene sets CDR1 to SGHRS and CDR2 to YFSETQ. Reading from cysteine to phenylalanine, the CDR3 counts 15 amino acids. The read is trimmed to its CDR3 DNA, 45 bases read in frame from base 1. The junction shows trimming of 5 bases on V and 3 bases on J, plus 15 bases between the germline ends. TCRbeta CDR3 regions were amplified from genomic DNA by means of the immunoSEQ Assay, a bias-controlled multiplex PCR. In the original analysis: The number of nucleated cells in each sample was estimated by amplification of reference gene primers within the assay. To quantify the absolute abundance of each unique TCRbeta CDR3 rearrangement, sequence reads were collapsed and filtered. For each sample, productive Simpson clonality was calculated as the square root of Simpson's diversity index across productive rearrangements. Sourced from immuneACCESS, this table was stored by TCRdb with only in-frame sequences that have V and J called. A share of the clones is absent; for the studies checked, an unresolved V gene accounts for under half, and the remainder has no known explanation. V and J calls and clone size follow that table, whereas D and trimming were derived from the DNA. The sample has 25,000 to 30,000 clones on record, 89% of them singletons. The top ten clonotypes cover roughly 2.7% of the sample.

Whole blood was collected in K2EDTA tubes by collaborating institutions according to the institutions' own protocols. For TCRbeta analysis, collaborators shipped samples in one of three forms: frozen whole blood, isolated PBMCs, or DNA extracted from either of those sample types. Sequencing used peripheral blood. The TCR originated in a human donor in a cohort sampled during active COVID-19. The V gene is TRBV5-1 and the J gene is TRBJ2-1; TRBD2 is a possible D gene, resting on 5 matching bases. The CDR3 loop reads CASRPRSGDYNEQFF. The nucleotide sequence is TGCGCCAGCAGGCCCCGCTCCGGGGACTACAATGAGCAGTTCTTC.